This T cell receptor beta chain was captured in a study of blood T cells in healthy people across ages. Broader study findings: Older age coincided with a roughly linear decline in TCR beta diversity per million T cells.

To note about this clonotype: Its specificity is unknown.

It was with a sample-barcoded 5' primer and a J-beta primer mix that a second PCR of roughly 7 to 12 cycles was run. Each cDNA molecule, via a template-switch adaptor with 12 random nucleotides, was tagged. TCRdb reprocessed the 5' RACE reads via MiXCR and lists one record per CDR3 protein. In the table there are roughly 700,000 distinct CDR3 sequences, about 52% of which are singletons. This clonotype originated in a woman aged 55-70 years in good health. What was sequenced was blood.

The CDR3 protein is CSAPDSYNSPLHF. The DNA of the CDR3 is TGCAGTGCACCGGACAGTTATAATTCACCCCTCCACTTT. The chain carries TRBV20-1 and TRBJ1-6; the D gene is possibly TRBD1 (6 bases). The length of the CDR3 is 13 residues. V was clipped by 6 bases and J by 4 bases, with 10 bases between them. Germline assignment: CDR1 DFQATT and CDR2 SNEGSKA (reference sequence).